The rows below give T cell receptor beta chains drawn from one sample of a study of Tregs in tolerant kidney transplant recipients. Using immunoSEQ multiplex PCR, the repertoire was profiled, and TCRdb retains in-frame clones only, with some absent. The table includes 74,000 or so clones, over 75% detected once. Here the sequenced sample was CD4+ T cells from blood (PBMCs), taken 24 months after the transplant. Receptors originate from a human patient who received a combined kidney and bone marrow transplant. Some T cells may be transferred from the graft donor. Both conserved end residues are part of each CDR3. The order of the fields is J gene, V gene, D gene, clone size, CDR3 DNA, CDR3 protein. D genes are given only for firm matches. The listing skips clone size in some rows; elsewhere it reads once, few, many or a size class.

TRBJ2-3	TRBV7-9	TRBD2	once	TGTGCCAGCAGCTTAGGAATAGTTACGGTACTAGCGGACACAGATACGCAGTATTTT	CASSLGIVTVLADTDTQYF
TRBJ1-1	TRBV2	-	-	TGTGCCAGCAGTGAAGTGTGGGTTGGAGATGAAGCTTTCTTT	CASSEVWVGDEAFF
TRBJ2-3	TRBV2	TRBD2	-	TGTGCCAGCAGTGAATCGCGGGGGCGGGGGGCCGGTAGGGATACGCAGTATTTT	CASSESRGRGAGRDTQYF
TRBJ2-3	TRBV11-2	TRBD2	-	TGTGCCAGCAGCCAACACCCGGGACTAGCGGGAGGGTCAGATACGCAGTATTTT	CASSQHPGLAGGSDTQYF
TRBJ1-2	TRBV5-1	TRBD1	-	TGCGCCAGCAGCGGGACAGGGGCCTATGGCTACACCTTC	CASSGTGAYGYTF
TRBJ2-5	TRBV9	TRBD1	-	TGTGCCAGCAGCGTAGCTGACAGGGGGCCAGAAGAGACCCAGTACTTC	CASSVADRGPEETQYF
TRBJ1-1	TRBV7-9	TRBD1	-	TGTGCCAGCAGCTTCTCCGGGACAGCGAACACTGAAGCTTTCTTT	CASSFSGTANTEAFF
TRBJ2-5	TRBV20-1	-	-	TGCAGTGCTAGTCCTCGACAGCGCCCCGACTTC	CSASPRQRPDF
TRBJ2-7	TRBV7-9	-	few	TGTGCCAGCAGCTTAGTTCCGGGTTACGAGCAGTACTTC	CASSLVPGYEQYF
TRBJ1-2	TRBV18	TRBD1	-	TGTGCCAGCTCACAGGGGGCCCTCCTTAACTATGGCTACACCTTC	CASSQGALLNYGYTF
TRBJ1-1	TRBV7-9	-	-	TGTGCCAGCAGCTTCCCCCGGGGGAACACTGAAGCTTTCTTT	CASSFPRGNTEAFF
TRBJ1-1	TRBV6-1	-	-	TGTGCCACCAAGAGATTTATGAACACTGAAGCTTTCTTT	CATKRFMNTEAFF
TRBJ2-3	TRBV7-2	TRBD2	-	TGTGCCAGCAGCCCCAGACTAGCGGGGGGGGGAGATACGCAGTATTTT	CASSPRLAGGGDTQYF
TRBJ2-7	TRBV18	TRBD1	-	TGTGCCAGCTCACCACCGAAAAACAGGGGAACCTACGAGCAGTACTTC	CASSPPKNRGTYEQYF
TRBJ2-1	TRBV7-3	-	once	TGTGCCAGCAGCCTCCCGCAGGGTACCTACAATGAGCAGTTCTTC	CASSLPQGTYNEQFF
TRBJ1-4	TRBV27	TRBD1	-	TGTGCCAGCAGTCCCAGGGGGCGCGGAGAAAAACTGTTTTTT	CASSPRGRGEKLFF
TRBJ1-1	TRBV30	-	-	TGTGCCTGGAGTCGTTCAGGAATAGAAGCTTTCTTT	CAWSRSGIEAFF
TRBJ1-1	TRBV5-5	-	-	TGTGCCAGCAGCTTGGCCCCAGGCGAGAACACTGAAGCTTTCTTT	CASSLAPGENTEAFF
TRBJ1-1	TRBV28	-	-	TGTGCCAGCAGTTTCGCAGGGGCCACTGAAGCTTTCTTT	CASSFAGATEAFF
TRBJ1-2	TRBV11-3	-	-	TGTGCCAGCAGCCCGGGGGGTCTTCCCTTTGGCTACACCTTC	CASSPGGLPFGYTF
TRBJ2-2	TRBV4-1	TRBD2	-	TGCGCCAGCAGCCCTAGCGGGGCTCACACCGGGGAGCTGTTTTTT	CASSPSGAHTGELFF
TRBJ2-3	TRBV18	TRBD1	-	TGTGCCAGCTCACCTCGTCCCGGGACAGGGGTAATATCGGCGCAGTATTTT	CASSPRPGTGVISAQYF
TRBJ2-7	TRBV6-6	-	-	TGTGCCAGCAGATCTCAGGGGGGCAACGAGCAGTACTTC	CASRSQGGNEQYF
TRBJ2-3	TRBV18	TRBD2	-	TGTGCCAGCTCACCGCTAGCGGGAGGGTCTGATACGCAGTATTTT	CASSPLAGGSDTQYF
TRBJ2-1	TRBV7-3	TRBD1	-	TGTGCCAGCAGCCCTGACAGGGGGCTCTACAATGAGCAGTTCTTC	CASSPDRGLYNEQFF
TRBJ2-7	TRBV5-6	TRBD2	-	TGTGCCAGCAGCTTACCCGGGACTAGCGGGTCCTACGAGCAGTACTTC	CASSLPGTSGSYEQYF
TRBJ2-1	TRBV5-1	TRBD1	-	TGCGCCAGCAGCTTACGGACAGGGGACAATGAGCAGTTCTTC	CASSLRTGDNEQFF
TRBJ2-5	TRBV5-1	-	-	TGCGCCAGCAGCTTGGGGTCCAGTCTTCGAGAGACCCAGTACTTC	CASSLGSSLRETQYF
TRBJ2-2	TRBV9	-	once	TGTGCCAGCAGCCCCCTAGGGGATCCCGGGGAGCTGTTTTTT	CASSPLGDPGELFF
TRBJ2-7	TRBV19	-	-	TGTGCCAGGTCAACAGAGCAGTACTTC	CARSTEQYF
TRBJ1-1	TRBV5-4	TRBD1	-	TGTGCCAGCAGCCTCTTATGGACAGGGGGCAACACTGAAGCTTTCTTT	CASSLLWTGGNTEAFF
TRBJ1-6	TRBV7-2	TRBD1	-	TGTGCCAGCAGCTTAGGTCCCCCCGGGACAGCGAATTCACCCCTCCACTTT	CASSLGPPGTANSPLHF
TRBJ2-5	TRBV30	-	once	TGTGCCTGGAGTTCCCACCCTAGCGATGGGGAGACCCAGTACTTC	CAWSSHPSDGETQYF
TRBJ1-2	TRBV25-1	TRBD1	-	TGTGCCAGCAGTGAAACCAACAGGGGAGGCTACACCTTC	CASSETNRGGYTF
TRBJ2-3	TRBV5-1	-	few	TGCGCCAGCAGCTTGGTGCAGGATATTATCACCACAGATACGCAGTATTTT	CASSLVQDIITTDTQYF
TRBJ2-3	TRBV11-3	-	-	TGTGCCAGCAGCCCAAGAGGCCCTAGCACAGATACGCAGTATTTT	CASSPRGPSTDTQYF
TRBJ1-2	TRBV7-3	TRBD1	-	TGTGCCAGCAGCTTAAACGCAGGGGGCCAAGGCTACACCTTC	CASSLNAGGQGYTF
TRBJ2-5	TRBV4-1	TRBD2	-	TGCGCCAGCAGCCAAGTTTACCTTAGCGGGGCCGAGACCCAGTACTTC	CASSQVYLSGAETQYF
TRBJ2-5	TRBV9	-	-	TGTGCCAGCAGCGCCTACTCAGGGGCTCAGGAGACCCAGTACTTC	CASSAYSGAQETQYF
TRBJ2-5	TRBV4-2	TRBD2	-	TGTGCCAGCAGAAGTAGCGGGAGTTATCAAGAGACCCAGTACTTC	CASRSSGSYQETQYF
TRBJ2-3	TRBV7-9	-	-	TGTGCCAGCAGCTTAAGCGCCTTCACAGATACGCAGTATTTT	CASSLSAFTDTQYF
TRBJ2-5	TRBV11-2	TRBD2	-	TGTGCCAGCAGCTTGTTGGCGGGGGATCAAGAGACCCAGTACTTC	CASSLLAGDQETQYF
TRBJ2-7	TRBV9	-	-	TGTGCCAGCAGCGTGACCGGGGAGGCCTACGAGCAGTACTTC	CASSVTGEAYEQYF
TRBJ2-3	TRBV7-3	-	once	TGTGCCAGCAGCCGCGGGGGCCCAGATACGCAGTATTTT	CASSRGGPDTQYF
TRBJ2-3	TRBV5-1	TRBD1	-	TGCGCCAGCAGCTTGGACAGGGGCGCAGATACGCAGTATTTT	CASSLDRGADTQYF
TRBJ2-5	TRBV4-3	-	-	TGCGCCAGCAGCCGCGGGGGCGGGGAGACCCAGTACTTC	CASSRGGGETQYF
TRBJ1-2	TRBV28	-	once	TGTGCCAGCAGTGGAGCTAACTATGGCTACACCTTC	CASSGANYGYTF
TRBJ2-3	TRBV5-1	-	-	TGCGCCAGCAGCTTGACAGGGACATTCACCACAGATACGCAGTATTTT	CASSLTGTFTTDTQYF
TRBJ2-3	TRBV9	TRBD1	-	TGTGCCAGCAGCGCTCCAAAACAGGGGTATAGCACAGATACGCAGTATTTT	CASSAPKQGYSTDTQYF
TRBJ2-3	TRBV9	TRBD1	-	TGTGCCAGCAGTCACCGACTGGGACAGGGGGCTCGGACAGATACGCAGTATTTT	CASSHRLGQGARTDTQYF
TRBJ2-2	TRBV29-1	TRBD1	-	TGCAGCGTTGGGCAGGACAGGGATTTTTTCGGGGAGCTGTTTTTT	CSVGQDRDFFGELFF
TRBJ2-1	TRBV5-1	-	-	TGCGCCAGCAGCTTGGACGGGAGCCATTACAATGAGCAGTTCTTC	CASSLDGSHYNEQFF
TRBJ2-6	TRBV5-1	TRBD1	-	TGCGCCAGCACTCCACTGGGACAGGTACAAATTATCTCCTCTGGGGCCAACGTCCTGACTTTC	CASTPLGQVQIISSGANVLTF
TRBJ2-2	TRBV6-5	TRBD1	-	TGTGCCAGCAGCGCCGGGACAGGGGGCGGGGAGCTGTTTTTT	CASSAGTGGGELFF
TRBJ2-2	TRBV7-2	TRBD2	-	TGTGCCAGCAGCTCATATCGGACTAGCCGAGGTCCCGGGGAGCTGTTTTTT	CASSSYRTSRGPGELFF
TRBJ1-1	TRBV15	-	-	TGTGCCACCAGCAGAGGGATGGGGGGATTTGAAGCTTTCTTT	CATSRGMGGFEAFF
TRBJ2-7	TRBV5-1	-	-	TGCGCCAGCAGCTCCCTCTACGAGCAGTACTTC	CASSSLYEQYF
TRBJ1-2	TRBV5-1	-	-	TGCGCCAGCAGCCCCGAAGCATACGGCTACACCTTC	CASSPEAYGYTF
TRBJ2-2	TRBV21-1	-	once	TGTGCCAGCAGCAAACGGATCTCTGACTTGCACGGGGAGCTGTTTTTT	CASSKRISDLHGELFF